This is a list of T cell receptor beta chains from one sample in a study of CD8+CD57+ T cells in acquired aplastic anemia. TCRdb processed the reads anew with MiXCR; each CDR3 protein has one entry. The table records roughly 240,000 distinct CDR3 sequences, more than 45% of them present only once. Sequencing was carried out using sorted CD4+, CD8+, or CD8+CD57+ T cells (not recorded which) from PBMCs. The receptor source for this set is a human donor with aplastic anemia. Both conserved end residues are part of each CDR3. The D gene is left open where the match is weak. The size field is filled for only some rows; it gives once, few, many or a size class.

TRBJ2-7	many	NA	TRBV29-1	CSVPTENYEQYF	TGCAGCGTTCCCACAGAGAACTACGAGCAGTACTTC
TRBJ1-5	many	TRBD1	TRBV7-9	CASSGSRGPNQPQHF	TGTGCCAGCAGCGGTAGCAGGGGGCCCAATCAGCCCCAGCATTTT
TRBJ2-3	NA	TRBD1	TRBV24-1	CATSEDRQGF	TGTGCCACCAGTGAGGACCGACAGGGGTTT
TRBJ1-4	many	NA	TRBV28	CASSFSRLNEKLFF	TGTGCCAGCAGTTTTTCCAGGCTTAATGAAAAACTGTTTTTT
TRBJ1-2	many	NA	TRBV7-2	CASSERTYGYTF	TGTGCCAGCAGCGAGCGGACGTATGGCTACACCTTC
TRBJ2-3	many	TRBD2	TRBV9	CASSVVASGITDTQYF	TGTGCCAGCAGCGTAGTGGCTAGCGGGATCACAGATACGCAGTATTTT
TRBJ2-7	NA	TRBD1	TRBV7-6	CASSLATGGDEQYF	TGTGCCAGCAGCTTAGCGACAGGGGGCGACGAGCAGTACTTC
TRBJ2-7	NA	NA	TRBV7-2	CASSSRTLRGYEQYF	TGTGCCAGCAGCTCCCGGACACTCAGAGGGTACGAGCAGTACTTC
TRBJ2-1	NA	TRBD2	TRBV6-5	CASSYERLAVYNEQFF	TGTGCCAGCAGTTACGAGAGACTAGCGGTCTACAATGAGCAGTTCTTC
TRBJ1-1	NA	NA	TRBV27	CASSFWGAEAFF	TGTGCCAGCAGTTTTTGGGGGGCTGAAGCTTTCTTT
TRBJ2-3	NA	TRBD2	TRBV9	CASSAGLALSDTQYF	TGTGCCAGCAGCGCCGGACTAGCGTTGTCAGATACGCAGTATTTT
TRBJ1-1	many	NA	TRBV19	CASSIDLERTEAFF	TGTGCCAGTAGTATAGATCTGGAAAGGACTGAAGCTTTCTTT
TRBJ1-1	many	TRBD1	TRBV7-9	CASSKQGMNTEAFF	TGTGCCAGCAGCAAACAGGGGATGAACACTGAAGCTTTCTTT
TRBJ1-2	few	NA	TRBV10-1	CAGRAGYDGYTF	TGCGCCGGGCGAGCAGGGTATGATGGCTACACCTTC
TRBJ1-1	NA	NA	TRBV29-1	CSVGTGNTEAFF	TGCAGCGTTGGGACGGGGAACACTGAAGCTTTCTTT
TRBJ2-7	NA	NA	TRBV9	CASSLGTGGPYEQYF	TGTGCCAGCAGCTTAGGTACTGGGGGCCCCTACGAGCAGTACTTC
TRBJ1-2	NA	NA	TRBV9	CASSVVVWGANYGYTF	TGTGCCAGCAGCGTAGTCGTATGGGGGGCTAACTATGGCTACACCTTC
TRBJ2-7	few	NA	TRBV25-1	CASSDYERYF	TGTGCTAGCAGTGACTACGAGCGGTACTTC
TRBJ2-7	few	TRBD2	TRBV20-1	CSAIPSGPYEQYF	TGCAGTGCTATCCCTAGCGGCCCCTACGAGCAGTACTTC
TRBJ1-1	NA	NA	TRBV7-2	CASSKTLMNTEAFF	TGTGCCAGCAGTAAGACACTCATGAACACTGAAGCTTTCTTT
TRBJ2-5	NA	TRBD2	TRBV6-1	CASSYGGRGVETQYF	TGTGCCAGCAGTTACGGGGGGAGAGGCGTGGAGACCCAGTACTTC
TRBJ1-1	NA	NA	TRBV5-5	CASSPFGQSDMNTEAFF	TGTGCCAGCAGCCCTTTCGGACAGAGTGATATGAACACTGAAGCTTTCTTT
TRBJ2-7	once	NA	TRBV20-1	CSVGAMDSYEQYF	TGCAGTGTCGGGGCAATGGACTCCTACGAGCAGTACTTC
TRBJ2-1	NA	NA	TRBV11-2	CASSLEGRDTDEQSF	TGTGCCAGCAGCTTGGAGGGGCGGGATACCGATGAGCAGTCCTTC
TRBJ2-1	few	TRBD2	TRBV5-1	CASSDHYGGSSYNEQFF	TGCGCCAGCAGTGATCACTACGGGGGGAGCTCCTACAATGAGCAGTTCTTC
TRBJ1-1	many	NA	TRBV6-4	CASSPFSQGGVTEAFF	TGTGCCAGCAGTCCCTTTTCGCAGGGAGGGGTAACTGAAGCTTTCTTT
TRBJ2-7	many	NA	TRBV5-8	CASSLDLGFGDTRYEQYF	TGTGCCAGCAGCTTGGATCTTGGTTTTGGTGACACCCGGTACGAGCAGTATTTC
TRBJ1-1	NA	TRBD1	TRBV7-2	CASSKRQGLNTEAFF	TGTGCCAGCAGCAAACGACAGGGTTTGAACACTGAAGCTTTCTTT
TRBJ2-7	NA	NA	TRBV20-1	CGASRQATYEQYF	TGCGGTGCTAGTAGGCAGGCCACCTACGAGCAGTACTTC